These 20 T cell receptor beta chains originate from one sample sequenced in a study of beta chain features in type 1 diabetes. Study-wide results and caveats: A moderate, significant TCRB CDR3 shortening appeared in type 1 diabetes across four CD4+ subsets.

These receptors' antigens are unknown. Expressed TCRB transcripts were sequenced because the isolated RNA had all been reverse transcribed beforehand. Libraries were prepared by immunoSEQ multiplex PCR; TCRdb keeps only in-frame clonotypes and omits some of them. The profile shows a few hundred thousand clones, 9.5% to 10% of them singletons. The sequenced material came from central memory CD4+ T cells from blood. Every receptor here comes from a young man with type 1 diabetes.

This clone was found a few times. The chain employs TRBV14 and TRBJ2-3; 8 bases map to TRBD1. V was clipped by 5 bases and J by 4 bases; unmatched bases: 8. The CDR3 has 15 amino acids. In germline, CDR1 is SGHDN, CDR2 FVKESK. CDR3 in amino acids: CASSTQGVRADTQYF. Here the CDR3 DNA reads TGTGCCAGCAGCACACAGGGGGTTCGAGCAGATACGCAGTATTTT.

Only a few counts were recorded for this clone. The chain employs TRBV5-1 and TRBJ2-1; TRBD1 matches 11 bases. The ends lost 0 bases at V and 6 bases at J; junction bases unmatched: 2. In germline, CDR1 is SGHRS, CDR2 YFSETQ. This CDR3 contains 15 residues. CDR3 loop: CASSLGGTGGNEQFF. In DNA, the CDR3 is TGCGCCAGCAGCTTGGGTGGGACAGGGGGCAATGAGCAGTTCTTC.

CDR3 in amino acids: CASSPETSGSDTGELFF. CDR3 coding DNA: TGTGCCAGTAGTCCTGAGACTAGCGGGAGCGATACCGGGGAGCTGTTTTTT. This chain uses TRBV19 with TRBJ2-2, with 12 bases matching TRBD2. After removal of 5 bases from V and 5 bases from J, the junction contained 9 bases not matched to a gene. The CDR3 has 17 residues. Germline lookup yields CDR1 LNHDA and CDR2 SQIVND (reference sequence).

The table lists this clone with a few counts. The same CDR3 also results from other DNA sequences found in this sample. V and J are TRBV4-1 and TRBJ2-7; possible D gene TRBD1, 6 bases. The CDR3 loop spans 16 amino acids. Per germline, CDR1 MGHRA and CDR2 YSYEKL. With 0 bases removed from V and 0 bases from J, the gap between germline ends came to 12 bases. DNA for the CDR3: TGCGCCAGCAGCCAAGATACAAGGACAGACTCCTACGAGCAGTACTTC. This codes for CASSQDTRTDSYEQYF.

This clone was observed a few times. This chain links TRBV7-6 with TRBJ1-4; 8 bases line up with TRBD1. Trimming at V came to 5 bases and at J to 5 bases, leaving 1 base not matched to a gene. CDR1 is SGHVS and CDR2 is FNYEAQ in the germline V gene. The CDR3 has 13 amino acids. As DNA, the CDR3 is TGTGCCAGCAGCAGGGACAGGAATGAAAAACTGTTTTTT. Protein product: CASSRDRNEKLFF.

This clone occurred a few times. Because the CDR3's place on the DNA is in doubt, the DNA is left out and the CDR3 is given as listed by TCRdb. The rearrangement uses TRBV6-6 and TRBJ1-5; the table assigns TRBD1, which was not confirmed against the DNA. The length of the CDR3 is 14 amino acids, counting both ends. CDR1 and CDR2 (germline): MNHNY, SVGAGI (reference sequence). The CDR3 protein is CASILGQGTQPQHF.

Remarks on this clone: The conserved closing phenylalanine or tryptophan is absent in this CDR3, likely reflecting a read error. The chain links TRBV5-4 to TRBJ1-1; possibly TRBD1 for D (6 bases). V lost 6 bases and J 0 bases, leaving 15 bases between the germline ends. Per germline, CDR1 SGHNT and CDR2 YYREEE (reference sequence). The CDR3 has 15 amino acids. This CDR3 is CASNPRGGLNTEAFS. Here the CDR3 DNA reads TGTGCCAGCAACCCGAGGGGGGGACTGAACACTGAAGCTTTCTCT.

The V call is TRBV7-2, the J call TRBJ2-7; D is unresolved. CDR1 is SGHTA, CDR2 FQGNSA, per germline. The length of the CDR3 is 14 residues. Deletions cut 1 base from V and 6 bases from J, with 13 bases between. CDR3 coding DNA: TGTGCCAGCAGCTTAGGGCTATTTTCTGGCGAGCAGTACTTC. Encoded protein: CASSLGLFSGEQYF.

The gene calls are TRBV7-3 and TRBJ2-2; tentative D call: TRBD1 (7 bases). Trimming left V 5 bases short and J 5 bases short, with 18 bases between. CDR1 is SGHTA and CDR2 is FQGTGA in the germline V gene. The CDR3 has 16 residues. CDR3 sequence reads: CASSPGSGGRTGELFF. CDR3 nucleotides: TGTGCCAGCAGCCCCGGTTCAGGGGGGAGAACCGGGGAGCTGTTTTTT.

This clone was seen only a few times. The same CDR3 arises from other DNA sequences in this sample as well. The CDR3 nucleotides read TGTGCCAGCAGCTTGGAAAATTCACCCCTCCACTTT. Translation: CASSLENSPLHF. This sequence joins TRBV5-6 and TRBJ1-6; D gene ambiguous. V was cut by 0 bases and J by 7 bases, with 2 bases left in between. This CDR3 has 12 amino acids. The germline CDR1 and CDR2 sequences are SGHDT and YYEEEE. Supplemented by reference TRBV5-6 and TRBJ1-6, the full variable domain reads DAGVTQSPTHLIKTRGQQVTLRCSPKSGHDTVSWYQQALGQGPQFIFQYYEEEERQRGNFPDRFSGHQFPNYSSELNVNALLLGDSALYLCASSLENSPLHFGNGTRLTVT.

The rearrangement joins TRBV7-3 to TRBJ2-3; 10 bases map to TRBD2. Losses at the gene ends were 1 base for V and 3 bases for J; bases not matched to a gene: 1. This CDR3 comprises 15 residues. The germline CDR1 and CDR2 sequences are SGHTA and FQGTGA. The CDR3, as DNA: TGTGCCAGCAGCTTAAGGACTAGCGGAACAGATACGCAGTATTTT. Protein sequence: CASSLRTSGTDTQYF.

This clone was seen repeatedly, ten times or more. This chain links TRBV7-2 with TRBJ2-1; 8 bases are a match to TRBD1. The J segment lost 5 bases and the V segment lost 8 bases, leaving 8 bases of the junction unmatched. The germline V gene encodes CDR1 SGHTA and CDR2 FQGNSA. This CDR3 region has 14 residues. The DNA for the CDR3 is TGTGCCAGCGGATTTTGGACAGGGAACAATGAGCAGTTCTTC. Translated, it gives CASGFWTGNNEQFF.

This clone occurred a few times. The chain combines TRBV5-4 with TRBJ1-1; unclear D gene. This CDR3 region has 15 residues. The V end lost 2 bases, the J end lost 1 base, and 12 bases lay between the germline ends. Germline CDR1 SGHNT, CDR2 YYREEE (reference sequence). Written as DNA, the CDR3 is TGTGCCAGCAGCTTCGGGAAGTACGGGAACACTGAAGCTTTCTTT. Its protein is CASSFGKYGNTEAFF.

The gene calls are TRBV6-6 and TRBJ2-2, with a tentative D call TRBD1 (6 bases). This CDR3 spans 15 amino acids. Germline loops: CDR1 MNHNY, CDR2 SVGAGI (reference sequence). Trimming took 5 bases from V and 0 from J, leaving 10 bases between them. The CDR3 sequence is CASSPGVANTGELFF. DNA of the CDR3: TGTGCCAGCAGTCCAGGGGTCGCGAACACCGGGGAGCTGTTTTTT.

This clone showed up just a few times. The chain recombines TRBV18 with TRBJ1-1; D gene unclear. This CDR3 comprises 14 residues. Germline lookup yields CDR1 KGHSH and CDR2 LQKENI. V was clipped by 1 base and J by 1 base, with 7 bases between them. In DNA, the CDR3 is TGTGCCAGCTCACCACTTCAAGAGAACACTGAAGCTTTCTTT. Translating it yields CASSPLQENTEAFF.

Only a few counts were recorded for this clone. The chain employs TRBV6-6 and TRBJ2-1, with D maybe TRBD2 (5 bases). Germline assignment: CDR1 MNHNY and CDR2 SVGAGI (reference sequence). The V end lost 0 bases, the J end lost 7 bases, and 13 bases lay between the germline ends. This CDR3 contains 15 residues. The CDR3 reads CASSYSDPERNEQFF. CDR3 sequence (DNA): TGTGCCAGCAGTTACTCGGACCCGGAGCGGAATGAGCAGTTCTTC.

The genes are TRBV11-1 and TRBJ2-4; no clear D gene. The V gene lost 3 bases and the J gene lost 9 bases, with 12 bases spanning the gap. The CDR3 is 13 residues long. Germline CDR1 reads SGHAT; CDR2 reads FQDESV (reference sequence). The chain's CDR3 is CASSFTSQGIQYF. CDR3 bases: TGTGCCAGCAGCTTTACTTCGCAAGGCATTCAGTACTTC.

This chain connects TRBV19 to TRBJ2-3; TRBD2 agrees at 8 bases. CDR1 is LNHDA and CDR2 is SQIVND in the germline V gene (reference sequence). V dropped 1 base and J dropped 5; count of bases not matched to a gene: 8. The CDR3 consists of 16 residues. CDR3 in amino acids: CASSIASGSGRDTQYF. The CDR3 bases are TGTGCCAGTAGTATAGCCTCCGGGAGCGGGAGAGATACGCAGTATTTT.

This clone was observed a few times. The CDR3 bases are TGTGCCAGCAGTTCAGGGACCCTCAGCTCCTACGAGCAGTACTTC. This gives the protein CASSSGTLSSYEQYF. The chain links TRBV28 to TRBJ2-7; D is perhaps TRBD1 or TRBD2 (5 bases each). The CDR3 consists of 15 residues. Between the trimmed V and J ends, which lost 4 bases and 0 bases, there was a span of 13 bases. Per the germline V gene, CDR1 is MDHEN and CDR2 is SYDVKM. The whole variable domain, filled in from reference TRBV28 and TRBJ2-7, reads DVKVTQSSRYLVKRTGEKVFLECVQDMDHENMFWYRQDPGLGLRLIYFSYDVKMKEKGDIPEGYSVSREKKERFSLILESASTNQTSMYLCASSSGTLSSYEQYFGPGTRLTVT.

This clone was seen a few times. CDR3 sequence (DNA): TGTGCCAGCAGTTCCAGCGGGAGGGCAGTTGTCTACGAGCAGTACTTC. This sequence encodes CASSSSGRAVVYEQYF. The V gene is TRBV25-1, the J gene TRBJ2-7, with 10 bases fitting TRBD2. The CDR3 is 16 amino acids. J was trimmed by 3 bases and V by 5 bases; bases with no gene match: 10. Per germline, CDR1 MGHDK and CDR2 SYGVNS.